The 3 T cell receptor beta chains in this list originate from one sample, sequenced in a study of T cells in Graves' hyperthyroidism and ophthalmopathy. RNA transcripts yielded amplified TCR beta CDR3 regions. Carried out on the TCR CDR3, a first-round RT-PCR used the HTBI primer set. TCRdb ran MiXCR on the multiplex PCR reads and lists one entry per CDR3 protein. The sample has about 610,000 distinct CDR3 sequences, approximately 14% seen once. Sequencing used blood. These receptor sequences come from a woman between 35 and 50 years old with Graves' ophthalmopathy.

The chain links TRBV30 to TRBJ2-7; weak D call: TRBD2 (7 bases). This CDR3 comprises 15 residues. V lost 0 bases, J lost 6 bases, and 18 bases lay in between. The germline V gene encodes CDR1 GTSNPN and CDR2 SVGIG (reference sequence). The chain's CDR3 is CAWSVGLGGALEQYF. DNA of the CDR3: TGTGCCTGGAGTGTAGGTTTGGGGGGGGCCCTCGAGCAGTACTTC.

This clonotype was seen repeatedly, ten times or more. This chain connects TRBV20-1 to TRBJ2-7; 11 nucleotides match TRBD2. The germline V gene has CDR1 DFQATT and CDR2 SNEGSKA (reference sequence). Germline trimming cut 3 bases from V and 3 bases from J; bases unmatched to any gene: 7. The CDR3 length is 15 residues. The CDR3 bases are TGCAGTGCTAGGATTAGCGGGAGGGCTCTCTACGAGCAGTACTTC. Amino acids: CSARISGRALYEQYF.

Many counts were recorded for this clonotype. The chain carries TRBV15 and TRBJ1-5; D is unclear. CDR1 LNHNV and CDR2 YYDKDF come from the germline V gene (reference sequence). Trimming took off 4 bases at V and 7 bases at J, with 11 bases between the two ends. The CDR3 spans 13 residues. Here the CDR3 DNA reads TGTGCCACCAGCACGCCGGGGAAGCAGCCCCAGCATTTT. Protein: CATSTPGKQPQHF.